A selection of T cell receptor beta chains follows, all from one sample in a study of shared clonotypes between healthy human individuals. TCRdb's copy holds only in-frame clones and misses some; the assay was immunoSEQ multiplex PCR. The table includes about 2 million clones, roughly 95% detected once. What was sequenced was naive CD8+ T cells sorted from blood. The receptors originated from a young man in good health. The CDR3 runs from the conserved cysteine through the conserved F or W. A D gene is named only where the DNA matches it firmly. Clone size, where shown, is once, few, many, or a class for clones that have expanded.

V,J,size,D,CDR3,DNA
TRBV4-1,TRBJ2-5,once,TRBD1,CASSTRGPTQETQYF,TGCGCCAGCAGCACGAGGGGGCCGACTCAAGAGACCCAGTACTTC
TRBV19,TRBJ2-7,NA,TRBD1,CASSPTGGPTYEQYF,TGTGCCAGTAGCCCTACAGGGGGGCCAACCTACGAGCAGTACTTC
TRBV13,TRBJ2-7,NA,TRBD2,CASSLGLRGGGAHEQYF,TGTGCCAGCAGCTTAGGTCTTCGAGGCGGGGGGGCCCACGAGCAGTACTTC
TRBV30,TRBJ2-3,NA,TRBD2,CAWILAGGSTDTQYF,TGTGCCTGGATTCTAGCGGGGGGAAGCACAGATACGCAGTATTTT
TRBV9,TRBJ2-7,NA,NA,CASSVGGQTEQYF,TGTGCCAGCAGCGTAGGCGGGCAGACCGAGCAGTACTTC
TRBV5-6,TRBJ2-1,NA,TRBD1,CASSVPGQAAYNEQFF,TGTGCCAGCAGCGTTCCGGGACAGGCAGCCTACAATGAGCAGTTCTTC
TRBV9,TRBJ2-2,NA,TRBD1,CASSVGGQGYTGELFF,TGTGCCAGCAGCGTAGGGGGACAGGGTTACACCGGGGAGCTGTTCTTT
TRBV7-6,TRBJ2-5,NA,NA,CASSLPWQETQYF,TGTGCCAGCAGCTTACCCTGGCAAGAGACCCAGTACTTC
TRBV27,TRBJ2-1,NA,TRBD2,CASSSTSGPYNEQFF,TGTGCCAGCAGTTCCACTAGCGGACCTTACAATGAGCAGTTCTTC
TRBV9,TRBJ2-3,NA,NA,CASSAYFTDTQYF,TGTGCCAGCAGCGCATATTTCACAGATACGCAGTATTTT
TRBV5-1,TRBJ2-6,NA,NA,CASSLARSGANVLTF,TGCGCCAGCAGCTTGGCTCGTTCTGGGGCCAACGTCCTGACTTTC
TRBV27,TRBJ2-2,NA,TRBD2,CASSNPGASGGLVIGELFF,TGTGCCAGCAGTAACCCCGGAGCTAGCGGGGGGCTAGTAATAGGGGAGCTGTTTTTT
TRBV10-2,TRBJ1-6,NA,NA,CATTGLSNSPLHF,TGCGCCACCACGGGACTAAGTAATTCACCCCTCCACTTT
TRBV27,TRBJ2-2,NA,TRBD2,CASSRTGTSGSGELFF,TGTGCCAGCAGCCGAACCGGGACTAGCGGGAGTGGGGAGCTGTTTTTT
TRBV27,TRBJ2-2,NA,NA,CASSLVWSSGELFF,TGTGCCAGCAGTTTAGTGTGGAGCTCCGGGGAGCTGTTTTTT
TRBV7-9,TRBJ2-1,NA,NA,CASSLEVGGSSYNEQFF,TGTGCCAGCAGCTTAGAGGTTGGGGGGAGCTCCTACAATGAGCAGTTCTTC
TRBV2,TRBJ2-1,NA,TRBD2,CASLAGGYNEQFF,TGTGCCAGTCTAGCGGGGGGATACAATGAGCAGTTCTTC
TRBV2,TRBJ1-1,NA,TRBD1,CASSNDRVDTEAFF,TGTGCCAGCAGTAACGACAGGGTTGACACTGAAGCTTTCTTT
TRBV5-1,TRBJ1-1,NA,NA,CASSLAGWTEAFF,TGCGCCAGCAGCTTGGCTGGATGGACTGAAGCTTTCTTT
TRBV6-5,TRBJ2-5,NA,NA,CASSYGQNQETQYF,TGTGCCAGCAGTTACGGGCAGAACCAAGAGACCCAGTACTTC
TRBV5-1,TRBJ2-7,NA,TRBD1,CASSLTGTGGSNEQYF,TGCGCCAGCAGCTTAACCGGGACAGGGGGAAGCAACGAGCAGTACTTC
TRBV7-9,TRBJ1-4,once,NA,CASSSPTGHPNEKLFF,TGTGCCAGCAGCTCACCTACGGGACACCCTAATGAAAAACTGTTTTTT
TRBV7-9,TRBJ1-1,NA,NA,CASSFELNTEAFF,TGTGCCAGCAGCTTTGAGCTGAACACTGAAGCTTTCTTT
TRBV28,TRBJ2-1,once,NA,CASSFISEQFF,TGTGCCAGCAGTTTTATTAGTGAGCAGTTCTTC
TRBV19,TRBJ2-7,NA,TRBD1,CASSLRQGPYEQYF,TGTGCCAGTAGCCTAAGACAGGGACCCTACGAGCAGTACTTC
TRBV4-1,TRBJ1-6,NA,TRBD1,CASSLGQGPNNSPLHF,TGCGCCAGCAGCCTTGGACAGGGCCCGAATAATTCACCCCTCCACTTT
TRBV7-9,TRBJ2-3,NA,TRBD2,CASSLDTSGGSTDTQYF,TGTGCCAGCAGCTTAGATACGTCGGGAGGGAGCACAGATACGCAGTATTTT
TRBV28,TRBJ2-7,NA,TRBD2,CASSLIRASGGASYEQYF,TGTGCCAGCAGTTTAATTCGCGCTAGCGGGGGGGCCTCCTACGAGCAGTACTTC
TRBV2,TRBJ1-4,NA,TRBD1,CASTGETGTVNEKLFF,TGTGCCAGCACCGGAGAAACCGGGACAGTTAATGAAAAACTGTTTTTT
TRBV2,TRBJ1-6,NA,NA,CASSGGGPGLPPLHF,TGTGCCAGCAGTGGGGGCGGTCCCGGGTTACCACCCCTCCACTTT
TRBV7-2,TRBJ2-3,NA,NA,CASSSSLSDTQYF,TGTGCCAGCAGCTCCTCCCTCTCAGATACGCAGTATTTT
TRBV6-6,TRBJ1-2,NA,TRBD1,CASSEDRVYGYTF,TGTGCCAGCAGCGAGGACAGGGTTTATGGCTACACCTTC
TRBV27,TRBJ2-7,NA,NA,CASSFLGSSYEQYF,TGTGCCAGCAGTTTCTTGGGAAGCTCCTACGAGCAGTACTTC
TRBV4-1,TRBJ1-1,once,NA,CASSRQENTEAFF,TGCGCCAGCAGCCGGCAGGAGAACACTGAAGCTTTCTTT
TRBV14,TRBJ2-3,NA,TRBD2,CASSEASGSWYTQYF,TGTGCCAGCAGCGAGGCTAGCGGGAGTTGGTATACGCAGTATTTT
TRBV14,TRBJ2-7,NA,TRBD2,CASSQPGLAVTYEQYF,TGTGCCAGCAGCCAACCCGGACTAGCGGTGACCTACGAGCAGTACTTC
TRBV10-2,TRBJ2-7,once,NA,CASSEAAEWDSYEQYF,TGCGCCAGCAGTGAGGCGGCGGAGTGGGACTCCTACGAGCAGTACTTC
TRBV5-1,TRBJ2-1,many,TRBD2,CASSFGLAGATAANEQFF,TGCGCCAGCAGCTTTGGACTAGCGGGAGCAACAGCAGCCAATGAGCAGTTCTTC
TRBV13,TRBJ2-6,NA,NA,CASSFGTATGANVLTF,TGTGCCAGCAGCTTCGGGACGGCCACTGGGGCCAACGTCCTGACTTTC
TRBV27,TRBJ2-7,NA,NA,CASSLSGSGLYEQYF,TGTGCCAGCAGTCTAAGCGGTAGCGGATTGTACGAGCAGTACTTC
TRBV27,TRBJ1-6,NA,NA,CASSFAGISYNSPLHF,TGTGCCAGCAGTTTTGCCGGGATCTCCTATAATTCACCCCTCCACTTT
TRBV7-9,TRBJ2-2,NA,TRBD1,CASSNDRGNTGELFF,TGTGCCAGCAGCAACGACAGGGGAAACACCGGGGAGCTGTTTTTT
TRBV5-5,TRBJ2-7,once,NA,CASSLSDGNEQYF,TGTGCCAGCAGCTTATCGGACGGTAACGAGCAGTACTTC
TRBV5-1,TRBJ1-5,NA,NA,CASSIPQAPQHF,TGCGCCAGCAGCATCCCCCAGGCGCCCCAGCATTTT
TRBV9,TRBJ2-4,once,NA,CASSDPQENIQYF,TGTGCCAGCAGCGACCCCCAGGAAAACATTCAGTACTTC
TRBV18,TRBJ2-5,NA,NA,CASFTGTSETQYF,TGTGCCAGCTTCACCGGGACATCTGAGACCCAGTACTTC
TRBV28,TRBJ2-7,NA,NA,CASSLGPGIWEQYF,TGTGCCAGCAGTTTAGGCCCCGGGATTTGGGAGCAGTACTTC
TRBV29-1,TRBJ2-7,NA,NA,CSVVGESYEQYF,TGCAGCGTTGTTGGGGAATCCTACGAGCAGTACTTC
TRBV27,TRBJ1-2,NA,TRBD1,CASSLGQADGYTF,TGTGCCAGCAGTTTAGGACAGGCGGATGGCTACACCTTC
TRBV7-2,TRBJ2-6,NA,NA,CASSLISSGANVLTF,TGTGCCAGCAGCTTAATCTCATCTGGGGCCAACGTCCTGACTTTC
TRBV2,TRBJ1-1,NA,TRBD1,CATQGAWNTEAFF,TGTGCCACTCAGGGGGCGTGGAACACTGAAGCTTTCTTT
TRBV7-9,TRBJ1-2,NA,NA,CASSPSTGLYGYTF,TGTGCCAGCAGCCCCTCGACTGGTCTCTATGGCTACACCTTC
TRBV30,TRBJ2-1,NA,TRBD2,CAWSLAGNEQFF,TGTGCCTGGAGTTTAGCGGGAAATGAGCAGTTCTTC
TRBV29-1,TRBJ1-2,NA,NA,CSFAGANYGYTF,TGCAGCTTCGCAGGTGCCAACTATGGCTACACCTTC
TRBV9,TRBJ1-1,few,TRBD1,CASSVTGTENTEAFF,TGTGCCAGCAGCGTAACCGGGACAGAGAACACTGAAGCTTTCTTT
TRBV9,TRBJ1-2,NA,NA,CASARGRGGYTF,TGTGCCAGCGCACGGGGGCGAGGAGGCTACACCTTC
TRBV5-1,TRBJ2-5,NA,NA,CASSLMETQYF,TGCGCCAGCAGCCTGATGGAGACCCAGTACTTC
TRBV7-8,TRBJ2-7,once,NA,CASSLGGLADSSYEQYF,TGTGCCAGCAGCTTGGGGGGGCTAGCGGACAGCTCCTACGAGCAGTACTTC